These 32 T cell receptor beta chains originate from one sample sequenced in a study of cytomegalovirus exposure and HLA in healthy donors. Primers for the PCR totalled 60 Vbeta and 13 Jbeta. Produced via immunoSEQ multiplex PCR; TCRdb's table is partial and in-frame only. The sample contains 100,000 to 150,000 clones, approximately 80% of which appear only once. Specimen: PBMCs. Receptors originate from a woman between 35 and 50 years old in good health and CMV-seronegative.

The chain joins TRBV19 to TRBJ1-3; D is possibly TRBD1 (5 bases). CDR3 size: 14 residues. The V end lost 6 bases, the J end lost 4 bases, and 13 bases lay between the germline ends. Germline CDR1 and CDR2: LNHDA and SQIVND (reference sequence). CDR3 in amino acids: CASSIRAEGNTIYF. The CDR3 region has the DNA TGTGCCAGTAGCATCAGGGCCGAAGGAAACACCATATATTTT. The complete variable domain, with remaining parts taken from reference TRBV19 and TRBJ1-3, reads DGGITQSPKYLFRKEGQNVTLSCEQNLNHDAMYWYRQDPGQGLRLIYYSQIVNDFQKGDIAEGYSVSREKKESFPLTVTSAQKNPTAFYLCASSIRAEGNTIYFGEGSWLTVV.

This chain uses TRBV5-1 with TRBJ2-2; no firm D call. This CDR3 has 15 residues. V lost 1 base and J lost 0, with 7 bases in between. CDR1 SGHRS and CDR2 YFSETQ come from the germline V gene. CDR3 amino acids: CASSLLAANTGELFF. DNA of the CDR3: TGCGCCAGCAGCTTGTTGGCAGCGAACACCGGGGAGCTGTTTTTT.

This clone was detected once. The chain employs TRBV7-2 and TRBJ1-2; D may be TRBD1 (6 bases). V was pared by 2 bases and J by 5 bases, with 9 bases between. The CDR3 loop spans 13 amino acids. Germline values: CDR1 SGHTA, CDR2 FQGNSA. This CDR3 is CASSLHREYGYTF. DNA of the CDR3: TGTGCCAGCAGCTTACACAGGGAGTATGGCTACACCTTC.

This CDR3 reads CASSEPGYLNTEAFF. The DNA of the CDR3 is TGTGCCAGCAGTGAACCCGGTTATCTTAACACTGAAGCTTTCTTT. The V call is TRBV25-1, the J call TRBJ1-1; D unclear. The V end lost 2 bases, the J end lost 2 bases, and 12 bases lay between the germline ends. CDR3 length: 15 amino acids. Germline assignment: CDR1 MGHDK and CDR2 SYGVNS.

This chain joins TRBV4-1 and TRBJ2-3, with TRBD2 identical over 9 bases. Unmatched junction bases numbered 13, after V lost 5 bases and J lost 7 bases. Germline CDR1 MGHRA, CDR2 YSYEKL. The CDR3 has 16 amino acids. CDR3 DNA: TGCGCCAGCAGCACTTCCGACGGCGGGGGGGTAAATACGCAGTATTTT. Translated: CASSTSDGGGVNTQYF.

V and J are TRBV27 and TRBJ1-4; D is undetermined. In germline, CDR1 is MNHEY, CDR2 SMNVEV (reference sequence). The CDR3 is made up of 13 amino acids. V lost 0 bases and J lost 8, with 7 bases in between. The DNA of the CDR3 is TGTGCCAGCAGTTTATCAGCAGCGGAAAAACTGTTTTTT. This translates into CASSLSAAEKLFF.

The J gene is TRBJ2-2, the V gene TRBV25-1, with 8 bases lining up with TRBD1. V shed 4 bases and J 6 bases; nucleotides not matched to a gene: 4. Looked up from germline, CDR1 is MGHDK and CDR2 is SYGVNS. CDR3 size: 14 residues. The CDR3 DNA reads as TGTGCCAGCAGTGGGACAGGGATCCCCGGGGAGCTGTTTTTT. It is translated as CASSGTGIPGELFF. Complete variable domain (other parts from reference TRBV25-1 and TRBJ2-2): EADIYQTPRYLVIGTGKKITLECSQTMGHDKMYWYQQDPGMELHLIHYSYGVNSTEKGDLSSESTVSRIRTEHFPLTLESARPSHTSQYLCASSGTGIPGELFFGEGSRLTVL.

This chain links TRBV7-9 with TRBJ1-4; no clear D. Trimming removed 5 bases from V and 5 bases from J, with 15 bases in between. Germline CDR1 and CDR2: SEHNR and FQNEAQ (reference sequence). This CDR3 contains 15 residues. The CDR3 DNA reads TGTGCCAGCAGCACCCCGGTAGTGAGGAATGAAAAACTGTTTTTT. This gives the protein CASSTPVVRNEKLFF.

The chain employs TRBV2 and TRBJ1-2; the D is unclear. This CDR3 is built from 13 residues. V shed 6 bases and J shed 8 bases, with 16 bases lying between them. Germline CDR1 reads SNHLY; CDR2 reads FYNNEI. CDR3 residues: CASRREWGGGYTF. The CDR3 coding sequence is TGTGCCAGCAGACGGGAATGGGGAGGAGGCTACACCTTC.

This chain connects TRBV6-1 to TRBJ2-7; D might be TRBD2 (5 bases). The germline V gene has CDR1 MNHNS and CDR2 SASEGT. The CDR3 has 13 residues. Trimming shortened V by 8 bases and J by 1 base, and 12 bases separated the two germline ends. The CDR3 loop is CASLDGGSYEQYF. The CDR3 DNA is TGTGCCAGCCTAGATGGAGGTTCCTACGAGCAGTACTTC.

The rearrangement links TRBV5-4 to TRBJ1-3; perhaps TRBD1 as D (6 bases). Per the germline V gene, CDR1 is SGHNT and CDR2 is YYREEE (reference sequence). Trimming removed 6 bases at V and 1 base at J, with 17 bases between. There are 16 residues in the CDR3. The CDR3 nucleotides are TGTGCCAGCACCCCCGAGCCCAGGGGATCTGGAAACACCATATATTTT. This gives the protein CASTPEPRGSGNTIYF.

This clone came up many times. This chain joins TRBV10-2 and TRBJ1-5, with unresolved D. The CDR3 contains 13 residues. V lost 6 bases to trimming and J lost 3 bases, with 9 bases between them. Germline assignment: CDR1 WSHSY and CDR2 SAAADI. CDR3 residues: CASSNSFNQPQHF. CDR3 bases: TGCGCCAGCAGCAACAGCTTCAATCAGCCCCAGCATTTT.

This chain connects TRBV5-4 to TRBJ2-1, with TRBD2 matching 9 bases. The CDR3 totals 13 residues. J gave up 6 bases and V 2 bases, and 0 bases lay outside the gene matches. Germline CDR1 is SGHNT and CDR2 is YYREEE (reference sequence). CDR3: CASSLAGGNEQFF. Here the CDR3 DNA reads TGTGCCAGCAGCTTAGCGGGGGGCAATGAGCAGTTCTTC.

The chain couples TRBV27 to TRBJ1-1; D remains unclear. The CDR3 contains 12 residues. Trimming removed 4 bases from V and 11 bases from J, with 14 bases in between. CDR1 is MNHEY, CDR2 SMNVEV, per germline (reference sequence). Here the CDR3 reads CASSSTGGWAFF. CDR3 nucleotides: TGTGCCAGCAGTTCCACCGGCGGCTGGGCTTTCTTT.

The chain employs TRBV13 and TRBJ2-6; 9 bases line up with TRBD2. In germline, CDR1 is PRHDT, CDR2 FYEKMQ (reference sequence). Trimming cost V 6 bases and J 0 bases; bases outside gene matches: 9. The CDR3 runs 18 residues. CDR3 nucleotide sequence: TGTGCCAGCAGGGGACCGCGGGGGGGAGTCTCTGGGGCCAACGTCCTGACTTTC. As protein: CASRGPRGGVSGANVLTF. Full variable domain (remainder filled in from reference TRBV13 and TRBJ2-6): AAGVIQSPRHLIKEKRETATLKCYPIPRHDTVYWYQQGPGQDPQFLISFYEKMQSDKGSIPDRFSAQQFSDYHSELNMSSLELGDSALYFCASRGPRGGVSGANVLTFGAGSRLTVL.

This clone was detected only a few times. The chain employs TRBV18 and TRBJ1-1, with TRBD1 as a possible D gene (5 bases). CDR3 length: 13 amino acids. Germline values: CDR1 KGHSH, CDR2 LQKENI. The germline V and J ends were trimmed by 5 bases and 3 bases, with 10 bases remaining between them. The CDR3: CASSSGMDTEAFF. The DNA for the CDR3 is TGTGCCAGCTCATCAGGGATGGACACTGAAGCTTTCTTT.

The V gene is TRBV4-1, the J gene TRBJ2-1; 13 bases fit TRBD2. CDR1 and CDR2 from the germline V gene are MGHRA and YSYEKL. The CDR3 totals 20 residues. The V gene end was trimmed by 1 base and the J gene end by 2 bases; junction bases not matched to a gene: 11. CDR3 amino acids: CASSQGSLRTSGGAYNEQFF. CDR3 sequence (DNA): TGCGCCAGCAGCCAAGGGTCTCTCCGAACTAGCGGGGGGGCCTACAATGAGCAGTTCTTC.

The V and J genes are TRBV7-2 and TRBJ1-2, with no clear D. The CDR3 is 14 amino acids. Trimming cost V 1 base and J 2 bases, with 8 bases left between them. Germline assignment: CDR1 SGHTA and CDR2 FQGNSA. Here the CDR3 reads CASSLDAFNYGYTF. CDR3 DNA sequence: TGTGCCAGCAGCTTAGATGCGTTCAACTATGGCTACACCTTC.

In this sample, this clone turned up once. The chain carries TRBV5-1 and TRBJ1-2, with no clear D. CDR1 is SGHRS and CDR2 is YFSETQ in the germline V gene. The CDR3 extends over 15 amino acids. Between the trimmed V and J ends, which lost 0 bases and 0 bases, there was a span of 9 bases. The CDR3 region has the DNA TGCGCCAGCAGCTTGGGAGCGGGAGCTAACTATGGCTACACCTTC. Amino acid sequence: CASSLGAGANYGYTF.

V is TRBV19 and J is TRBJ1-2, with 8 positions matching TRBD1. Germline lookup yields CDR1 LNHDA and CDR2 SQIVND (reference sequence). Trimming took 4 bases from V and 5 from J; bases not matched to a gene: 12. This CDR3 region has 16 residues. The CDR3 bases are TGTGCCAGTAGTAACCCAAGGACAGGGCAAAGGTATGGCTACACCTTC. Translation: CASSNPRTGQRYGYTF.

The chain employs TRBV6-1 and TRBJ2-1; 10 bases are a match to TRBD2. The V and J ends lost 6 bases and 5 bases, in that order; junction bases with no gene match: 4. The V gene's germline CDR1 is MNHNS and CDR2 SASEGT. This CDR3 contains 14 residues. CDR3 residues: CASRPGLAHNEQFF. CDR3 bases: TGTGCCAGCAGGCCGGGACTAGCGCACAATGAGCAGTTCTTC.

This clone was counted only a few times. The chain has TRBV6-5 and TRBJ1-1; TRBD1 matches at 7 bases. V was pared by 1 base and J by 3 bases, with 5 bases of the junction left unmatched. The germline gives CDR1 MNHEY, CDR2 SVGAGI. The CDR3 runs to 15 residues. The CDR3 DNA reads as TGTGCCAGCAGTTACTACCCGGGGACAGACACTGAAGCTTTCTTT. This codes for CASSYYPGTDTEAFF.

The chain couples TRBV14 to TRBJ1-2; D possibly corresponds to TRBD1 (5 bases). Trimming took 0 bases from V and 8 from J, leaving 16 bases between them. This CDR3 is 15 amino acids long. CDR1 is SGHDN, CDR2 FVKESK, per germline. The DNA for the CDR3 is TGTGCCAGCAGCCAAGATACGGGGGAAGGGAGGGGCTACACCTTC. This gives the protein CASSQDTGEGRGYTF.

The genes are TRBV9 and TRBJ2-5; 7 nucleotides agree with TRBD2. Germline V gene sequence: CDR1 SGDLS, CDR2 YYNGEE. The V gene end was trimmed by 4 bases and the J gene end by 7 bases; junction bases not matched to a gene: 4. The CDR3 runs 12 residues. The CDR3 here is CASSPPGGTQYF. In nucleotides, the CDR3 is TGTGCCAGCAGCCCCCCGGGGGGGACCCAGTACTTC.

This chain connects TRBV2 to TRBJ2-7; 7 positions agree with TRBD2. CDR3 length equals 12 residues. V lost 9 bases, J lost 4 bases, and 6 bases stayed unmatched. The germline CDR1 and CDR2 sequences are SNHLY and FYNNEI. CDR3 sequence reads: CASVASGYEQYF. The CDR3 DNA reads as TGTGCCAGTGTGGCTAGCGGATACGAGCAGTACTTC.

The chain links TRBV9 to TRBJ1-3; 7 bases map to TRBD1. This CDR3 comprises 14 residues. V lost 0 bases, J lost 7 bases, and 4 bases stayed unmatched. Germline CDR1 SGDLS, CDR2 YYNGEE. In DNA, the CDR3 is TGTGCCAGCAGCGTAGAAGGCAGGGGGAACACCATATATTTT. This sequence encodes CASSVEGRGNTIYF.

This chain connects TRBV21-1 to TRBJ1-2; the table's D call of TRBD1 was not tested on the DNA. TRBV21-1 is shown as a pseudogene. This CDR3 contains 18 residues. The CDR3 DNA reads as TGTGCCAGCAGCAAAGGGGGAGACAGGGGGCTCCTAGGGGAGGGCTACACCTTC. This sequence encodes CASSKGGDRGLLGEGYTF.

The chain carries TRBV7-2 and TRBJ1-5; 9 nucleotides line up with TRBD1. Germline CDR1 is SGHTA and CDR2 is FQGNSA. This CDR3 is 15 amino acids long. V shed 5 bases and J 6 bases; nucleotides not matched to a gene: 8. The CDR3 region is CASSPAQGAGQPQHF. The CDR3 DNA sequence: TGTGCCAGCAGCCCGGCACAGGGGGCCGGTCAGCCCCAGCATTTT. The full variable domain, its missing parts supplied by reference TRBV7-2 and TRBJ1-5, is GAGVSQSPSNKVTEKGKDVELRCDPISGHTALYWYRQSLGQGLEFLIYFQGNSAPDKSGLPSDRFSAERTGGSVSTLTIQRTQQEDSAVYLCASSPAQGAGQPQHFGDGTRLSIL.

The chain uses TRBV15 and TRBJ2-2; a weak D match, TRBD2 (5 bases). This CDR3 has 17 amino acids. V was pared by 0 bases and J by 8 bases, with 19 bases between. Looked up from germline, CDR1 is LNHNV and CDR2 is YYDKDF (reference sequence). The CDR3 DNA is TGTGCCACCAGCAGAGATATAACGAAAACTAGTTCGGGGGAGCTGTTTTTT. This encodes CATSRDITKTSSGELFF.

The chain carries TRBV10-3 and TRBJ1-6, with a possible D match to TRBD1 (6 bases). The CDR3 runs to 14 residues. Germline loops: CDR1 ENHRY, CDR2 SYGVKD. Trimming pared 6 bases from V and 5 bases from J, leaving 11 bases between. For the CDR3, the DNA is TGTGCCATCAGGTTACAGGGAGATAATTCACCCCTCCACTTT. Protein: CAIRLQGDNSPLHF.

This clone was recorded once. The chain couples TRBV6-5 to TRBJ2-7; 10 positions match TRBD1. V gave up 0 bases and J gave up 2 bases; unmatched junction bases: 4. The CDR3 is 16 amino acids. Per the germline V gene, CDR1 is MNHEY and CDR2 is SVGAGI. CDR3 in amino acids: CASSYSMGQGTYEQYF. CDR3 DNA: TGTGCCAGCAGTTACTCGATGGGACAGGGGACCTACGAGCAGTACTTC.

This chain uses TRBV7-9 with TRBJ2-5; TRBD1 matches at 8 bases. Trimming at V came to 4 bases and at J to 2 bases, leaving 9 bases not matched to a gene. The CDR3 extends over 16 amino acids. Germline values: CDR1 SEHNR, CDR2 FQNEAQ (reference sequence). CDR3 loop: CASSSSGGLIQETQYF. Written as DNA, the CDR3 is TGTGCCAGCAGCTCATCAGGGGGCCTGATACAAGAGACCCAGTACTTC. Full variable domain (outside the CDR3, taken from reference TRBV7-9 and TRBJ2-5): DTGVSQNPRHKITKRGQNVTFRCDPISEHNRLYWYRQTLGQGPEFLTYFQNEAQLEKSRLLSDRFSAERPKGSFSTLEIQRTEQGDSAMYLCASSSSGGLIQETQYFGPGTRLLVL.